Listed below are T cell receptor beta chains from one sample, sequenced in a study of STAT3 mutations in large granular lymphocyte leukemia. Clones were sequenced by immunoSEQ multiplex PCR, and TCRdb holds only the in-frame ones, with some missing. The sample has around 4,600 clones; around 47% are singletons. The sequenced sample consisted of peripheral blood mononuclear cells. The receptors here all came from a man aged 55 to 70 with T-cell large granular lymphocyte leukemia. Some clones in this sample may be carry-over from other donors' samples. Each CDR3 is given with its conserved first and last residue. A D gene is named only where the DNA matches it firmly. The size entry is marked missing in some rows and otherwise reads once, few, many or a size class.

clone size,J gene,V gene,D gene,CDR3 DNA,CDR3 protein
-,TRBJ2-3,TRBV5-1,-,TGCGCCAGCAGCATCGGGGTTTGGGGAGATACGCAGTATTTT,CASSIGVWGDTQYF
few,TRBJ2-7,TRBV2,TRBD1,TGTGCCAGCAGTGAGGGGACAGGGGACATCTACGAGCAGTACTTC,CASSEGTGDIYEQYF
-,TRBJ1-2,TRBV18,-,TGTGCCAGCTCACCTATGGCAGGGGATGGCTACACCTTC,CASSPMAGDGYTF
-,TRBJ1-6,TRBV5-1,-,TGCGCCAGCAGTTTCGGGACCGCAGATAATTCACCCCTCCACTTT,CASSFGTADNSPLHF
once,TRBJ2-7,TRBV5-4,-,TGTGCCAGCAGCTTCTACGAGCAGTACTTC,CASSFYEQYF
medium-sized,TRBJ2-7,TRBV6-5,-,TGTGCCAGCAGTAACTCCTACGAGCAGTACTTC,CASSNSYEQYF
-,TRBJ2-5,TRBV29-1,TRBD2,TGCAGCGCGGGGACTAGCGGGGGGATGAGCGAGACCCAGTACTTC,CSAGTSGGMSETQYF
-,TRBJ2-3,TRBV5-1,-,TGCGCCAGCCGGCCAGGGGGGGGCACAGATACGCAGTATTTT,CASRPGGGTDTQYF
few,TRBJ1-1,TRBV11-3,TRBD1,TGTGCCAGCAGAAAGCAGGGGGGAACTGAAGCTTTCTTT,CASRKQGGTEAFF
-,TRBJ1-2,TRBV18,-,TGTGCCAGCTCACCAACGACAGAGAATGGCTACACCTTC,CASSPTTENGYTF
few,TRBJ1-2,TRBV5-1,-,TGCGCCAGCAGCTATTACGACTATGGCTACACCTTC,CASSYYDYGYTF
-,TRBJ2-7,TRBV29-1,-,TGCAGCGTTGTCAGCCAGGTGGGCGAGCAGTACTTC,CSVVSQVGEQYF
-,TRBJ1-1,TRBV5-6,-,TGTGCCAGCAGCCTACAAGACACTGAAGCTTTCTTT,CASSLQDTEAFF
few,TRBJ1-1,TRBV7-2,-,TGTGCCAGCAGCTTAGAGAGGGGGGGCTTTGTGGCTTTCTTT,CASSLERGGFVAFF